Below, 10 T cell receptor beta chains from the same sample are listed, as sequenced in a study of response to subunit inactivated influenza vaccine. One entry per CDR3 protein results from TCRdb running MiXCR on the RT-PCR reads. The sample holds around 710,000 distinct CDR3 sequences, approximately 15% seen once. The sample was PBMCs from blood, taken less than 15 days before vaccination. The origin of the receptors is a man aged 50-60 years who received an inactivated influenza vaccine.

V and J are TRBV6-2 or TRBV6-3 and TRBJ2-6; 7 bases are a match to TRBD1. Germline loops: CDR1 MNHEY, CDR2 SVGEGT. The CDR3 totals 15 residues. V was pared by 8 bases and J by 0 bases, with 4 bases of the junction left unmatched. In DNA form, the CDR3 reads TGTGCCAGCCAGGACAGGCTCTCTGGGGCCAACGTCCTGACTTTC. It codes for CASQDRLSGANVLTF.

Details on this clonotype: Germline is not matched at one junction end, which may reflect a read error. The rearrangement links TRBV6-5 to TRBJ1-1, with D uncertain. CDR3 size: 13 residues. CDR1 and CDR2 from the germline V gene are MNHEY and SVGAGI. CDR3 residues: CASSYSPNTEVFF. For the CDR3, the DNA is TGTGCCAGCAGTTACAGCCCGAACACTGAAGTTTTCTTT.

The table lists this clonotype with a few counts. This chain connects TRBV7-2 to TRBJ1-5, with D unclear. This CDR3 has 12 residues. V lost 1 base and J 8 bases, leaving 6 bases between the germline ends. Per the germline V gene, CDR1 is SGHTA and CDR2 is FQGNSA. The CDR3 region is CASSLGAEPQHF. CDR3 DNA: TGTGCCAGCAGCTTAGGGGCCGAGCCCCAGCATTTT.

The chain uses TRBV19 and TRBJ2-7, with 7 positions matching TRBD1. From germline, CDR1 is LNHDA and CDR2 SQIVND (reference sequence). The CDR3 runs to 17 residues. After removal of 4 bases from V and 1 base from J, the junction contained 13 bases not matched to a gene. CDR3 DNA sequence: TGTGCCAGTAGTAAGGGACGACAGGGAAGTGGGTCCTACGAGCAGTACTTC. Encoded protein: CASSKGRQGSGSYEQYF.

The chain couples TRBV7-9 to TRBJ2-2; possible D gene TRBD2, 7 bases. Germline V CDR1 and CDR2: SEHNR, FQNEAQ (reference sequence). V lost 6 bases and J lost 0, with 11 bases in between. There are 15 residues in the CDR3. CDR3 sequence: CASRAGAANTGELFF. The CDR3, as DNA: TGTGCCAGCAGGGCGGGGGCGGCGAACACCGGGGAGCTGTTTTTT.

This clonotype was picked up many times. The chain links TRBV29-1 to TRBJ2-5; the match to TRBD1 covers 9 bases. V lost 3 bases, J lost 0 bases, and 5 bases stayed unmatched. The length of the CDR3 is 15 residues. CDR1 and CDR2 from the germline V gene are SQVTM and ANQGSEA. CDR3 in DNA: TGCAGCGTTGATGGCGACAGGGGGTACCAAGAGACCCAGTACTTC. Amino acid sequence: CSVDGDRGYQETQYF.

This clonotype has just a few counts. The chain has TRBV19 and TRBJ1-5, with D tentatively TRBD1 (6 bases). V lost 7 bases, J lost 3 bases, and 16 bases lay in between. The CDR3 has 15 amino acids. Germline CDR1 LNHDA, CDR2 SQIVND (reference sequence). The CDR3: CASNPSAGVNQPQHF. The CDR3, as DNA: TGTGCCAGTAATCCATCAGCAGGGGTCAATCAGCCCCAGCATTTT.

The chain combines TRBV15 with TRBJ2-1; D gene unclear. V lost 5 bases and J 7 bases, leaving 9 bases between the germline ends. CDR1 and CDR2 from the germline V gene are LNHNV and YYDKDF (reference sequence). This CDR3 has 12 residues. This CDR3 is CATSPPGNEQFF. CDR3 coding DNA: TGTGCCACCAGCCCTCCCGGGAATGAGCAGTTCTTC.

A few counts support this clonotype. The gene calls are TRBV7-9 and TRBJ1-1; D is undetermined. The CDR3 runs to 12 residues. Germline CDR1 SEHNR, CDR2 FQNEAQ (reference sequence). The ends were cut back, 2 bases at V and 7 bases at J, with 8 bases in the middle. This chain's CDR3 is CASSLRFSEAFF. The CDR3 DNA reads TGTGCCAGCAGCTTAAGATTCAGTGAAGCTTTCTTT.

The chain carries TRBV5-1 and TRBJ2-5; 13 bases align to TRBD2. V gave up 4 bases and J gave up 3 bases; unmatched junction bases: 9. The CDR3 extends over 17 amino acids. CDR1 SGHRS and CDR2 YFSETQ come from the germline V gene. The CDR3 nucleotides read TGCGCCAGCAGCCCATTTACTAGCGGGAGGGCCGAAGAGACCCAGTACTTC. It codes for CASSPFTSGRAEETQYF.